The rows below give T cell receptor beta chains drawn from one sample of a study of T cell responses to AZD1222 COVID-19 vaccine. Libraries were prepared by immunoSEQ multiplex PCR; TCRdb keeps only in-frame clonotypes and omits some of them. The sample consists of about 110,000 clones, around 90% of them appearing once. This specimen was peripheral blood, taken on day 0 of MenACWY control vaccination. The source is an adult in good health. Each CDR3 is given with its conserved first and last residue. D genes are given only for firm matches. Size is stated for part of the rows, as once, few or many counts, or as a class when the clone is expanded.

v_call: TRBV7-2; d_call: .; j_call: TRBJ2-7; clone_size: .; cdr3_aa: CASSLSTGNEQYF; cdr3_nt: TGTGCCAGCAGCTTATCAACAGGGAACGAGCAGTACTTC
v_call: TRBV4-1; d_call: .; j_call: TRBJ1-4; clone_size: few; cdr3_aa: CASSPRTRATNEKLFF; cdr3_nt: TGCGCCAGCAGCCCTCGTACAAGGGCGACTAATGAAAAACTGTTTTTT
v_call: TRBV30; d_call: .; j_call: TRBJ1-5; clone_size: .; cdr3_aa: CAWGPGGAYQPQHF; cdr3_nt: TGTGCCTGGGGCCCGGGGGGCGCTTATCAGCCCCAGCATTTT
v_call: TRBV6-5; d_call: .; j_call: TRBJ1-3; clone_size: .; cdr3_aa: CASSPRGGSGNTIYF; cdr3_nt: TGTGCCAGCAGCCCCCGGGGCGGTTCTGGAAACACCATATATTTT
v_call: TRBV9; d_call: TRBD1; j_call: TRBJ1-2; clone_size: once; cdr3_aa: CASSTSGRDREVYGYTF; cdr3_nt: TGTGCCAGCAGCACCAGTGGGAGGGACAGGGAAGTCTATGGCTACACCTTC
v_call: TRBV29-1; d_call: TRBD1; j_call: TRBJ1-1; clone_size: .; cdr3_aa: CSVDNRGTEAFF; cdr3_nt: TGCAGCGTTGATAACAGGGGCACTGAAGCTTTCTTT
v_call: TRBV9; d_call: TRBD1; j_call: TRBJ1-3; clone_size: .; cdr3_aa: CASSAQGGGNTIYF; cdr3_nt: TGTGCCAGCAGCGCACAGGGGGGGGGAAACACCATATATTTT
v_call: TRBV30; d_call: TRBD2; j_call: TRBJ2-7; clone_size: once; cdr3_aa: CAWKSSGSLYEQYF; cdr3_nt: TGTGCCTGGAAGTCTAGCGGGAGCCTCTACGAGCAGTACTTC
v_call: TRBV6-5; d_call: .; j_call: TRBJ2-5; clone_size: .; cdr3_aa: CASSSVRGETQYF; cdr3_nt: TGTGCCAGCAGTTCGGTCAGGGGAGAGACCCAGTACTTC
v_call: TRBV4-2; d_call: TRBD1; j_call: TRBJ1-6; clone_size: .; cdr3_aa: CASSQDRDSPLHF; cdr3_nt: TGTGCCAGCAGCCAGGACAGGGATTCACCCCTCCACTTT
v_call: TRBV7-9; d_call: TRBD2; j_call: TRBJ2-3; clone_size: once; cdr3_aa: CASSLADGGTDTQYF; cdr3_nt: TGTGCCAGCAGCTTAGCGGACGGGGGGACAGATACGCAGTATTTT
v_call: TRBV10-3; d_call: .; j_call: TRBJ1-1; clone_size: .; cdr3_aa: CAISNRPDEAFF; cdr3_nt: TGTGCCATCAGTAACAGACCCGATGAAGCTTTCTTT
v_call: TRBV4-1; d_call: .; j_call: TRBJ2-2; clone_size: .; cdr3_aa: CASSQELQGANTGELFF; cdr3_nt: TGCGCCAGCAGCCAAGAATTACAAGGCGCGAACACCGGGGAGCTGTTTTTT
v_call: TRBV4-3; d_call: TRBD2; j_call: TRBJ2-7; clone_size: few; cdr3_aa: CASSQDSSGRLHEQYF; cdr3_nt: TGCGCCAGCAGCCAAGATTCTAGCGGGAGATTGCACGAGCAGTACTTC
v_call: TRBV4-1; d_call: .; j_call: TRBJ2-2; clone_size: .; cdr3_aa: CASSQEANTGELFF; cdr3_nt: TGCGCCAGCAGCCAAGAGGCGAACACCGGGGAGCTGTTTTTT
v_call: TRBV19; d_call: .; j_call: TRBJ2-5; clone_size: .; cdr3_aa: CASSMNTQETQYF; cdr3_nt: TGTGCCAGTAGTATGAACACCCAAGAGACCCAGTACTTC
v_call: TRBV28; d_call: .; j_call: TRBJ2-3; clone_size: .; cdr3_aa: CASSLWTGPSPDTQYF; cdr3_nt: TGTGCCAGCAGTTTATGGACAGGCCCCTCACCGGATACGCAGTATTTT
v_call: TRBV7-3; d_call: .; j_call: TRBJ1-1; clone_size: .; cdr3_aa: CASSPWPGNTEAFF; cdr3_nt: TGTGCCAGCAGCCCCTGGCCAGGGAACACTGAAGCTTTCTTT
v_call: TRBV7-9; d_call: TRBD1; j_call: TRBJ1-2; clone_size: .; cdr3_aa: CASSRLQGTERGYTF; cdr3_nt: TGTGCCAGCAGCCGGCTACAGGGGACGGAGCGGGGCTACACCTTC
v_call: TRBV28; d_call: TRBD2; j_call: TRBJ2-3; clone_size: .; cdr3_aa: CASSPGGSGSQDTQYF; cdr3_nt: TGTGCCAGCAGCCCGGGGGGTAGCGGGAGTCAAGATACGCAGTATTTT
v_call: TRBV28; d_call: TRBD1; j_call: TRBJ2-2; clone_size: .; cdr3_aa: CASSTGQGATGELFF; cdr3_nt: TGTGCCAGCAGTACGGGACAGGGGGCCACCGGGGAGCTGTTTTTT
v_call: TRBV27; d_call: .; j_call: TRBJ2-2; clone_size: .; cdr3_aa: CASSLLIGELFF; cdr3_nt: TGTGCCAGCAGTTTATTGATCGGGGAGCTGTTTTTT
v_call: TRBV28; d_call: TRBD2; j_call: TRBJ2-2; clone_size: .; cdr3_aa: CASRLLPGRATGELFF; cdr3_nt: TGTGCCAGCAGACTACTTCCAGGGAGGGCGACCGGGGAGCTGTTTTTT
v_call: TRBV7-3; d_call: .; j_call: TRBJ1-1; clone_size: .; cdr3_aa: CASSLVLGLRTEAFF; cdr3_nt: TGTGCCAGCAGCTTAGTTTTAGGGTTGCGGACTGAAGCTTTCTTT
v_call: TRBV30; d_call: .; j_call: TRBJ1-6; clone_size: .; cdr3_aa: CAWTTGNHNSPLHF; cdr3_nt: TGTGCCTGGACTACAGGGAATCATAATTCACCCCTCCACTTT
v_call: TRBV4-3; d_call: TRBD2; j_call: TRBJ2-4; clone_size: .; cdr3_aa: CASSPTTSGKMAKNIQYF; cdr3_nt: TGCGCCAGCAGCCCAACTACTAGCGGGAAGATGGCCAAAAACATTCAGTACTTC
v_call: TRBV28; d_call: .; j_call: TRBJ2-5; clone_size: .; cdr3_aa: CASSLWGGEETQYF; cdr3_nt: TGTGCCAGCAGTTTATGGGGCGGGGAAGAGACCCAGTACTTC
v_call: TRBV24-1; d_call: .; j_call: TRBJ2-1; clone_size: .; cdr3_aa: CATSDVRKVSYNEQFF; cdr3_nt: TGTGCCACCAGTGACGTACGGAAAGTTTCCTACAATGAGCAGTTCTTC
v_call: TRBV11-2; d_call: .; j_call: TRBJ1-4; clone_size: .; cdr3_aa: CASSPQGMVEKLFF; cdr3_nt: TGTGCCAGCAGCCCTCAGGGAATGGTTGAAAAACTGTTTTTT
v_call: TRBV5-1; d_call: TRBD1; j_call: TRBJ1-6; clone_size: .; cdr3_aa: CASSFRDRANSPLHF; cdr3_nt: TGCGCCAGCAGCTTCCGGGACAGGGCTAATTCACCCCTCCACTTT
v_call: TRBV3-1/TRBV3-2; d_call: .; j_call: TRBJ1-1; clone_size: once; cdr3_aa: CASSQALNTEAFF; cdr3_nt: TGTGCCAGCAGCCAAGCCCTGAACACTGAAGCTTTCTTT
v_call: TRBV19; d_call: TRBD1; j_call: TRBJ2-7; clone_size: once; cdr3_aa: CASSRTGETEQYF; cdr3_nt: TGTGCCAGTAGTAGGACAGGGGAGACCGAGCAGTACTTC
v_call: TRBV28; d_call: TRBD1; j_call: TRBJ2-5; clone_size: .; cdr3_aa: CASSFSQGARETQYF; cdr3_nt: TGTGCCAGCAGTTTCTCACAGGGGGCAAGAGAGACCCAGTACTTC
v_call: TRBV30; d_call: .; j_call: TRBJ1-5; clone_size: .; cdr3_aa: CAWSALGTQPQHF; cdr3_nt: TGTGCCTGGAGTGCCCTGGGGACTCAGCCCCAGCATTTT
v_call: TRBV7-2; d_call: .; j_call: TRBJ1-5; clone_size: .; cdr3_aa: CASSPRQNNQPQHF; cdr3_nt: TGTGCCAGCAGCCCACGACAGAACAATCAGCCCCAGCATTTT
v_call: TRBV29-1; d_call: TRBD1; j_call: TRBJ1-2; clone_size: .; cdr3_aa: CSVVVGQGYSNYGYTF; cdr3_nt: TGCAGCGTTGTGGTTGGACAGGGCTACTCTAACTATGGCTACACCTTC
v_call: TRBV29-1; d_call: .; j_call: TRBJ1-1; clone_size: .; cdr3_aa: CSAGGGIENTEAFF; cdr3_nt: TGCAGCGCGGGTGGGGGCATCGAGAACACTGAAGCTTTCTTT
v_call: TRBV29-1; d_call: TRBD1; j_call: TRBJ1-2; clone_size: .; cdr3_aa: CSVEELGQGNYYGYTF; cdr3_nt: TGCAGCGTTGAAGAACTGGGACAGGGAAACTACTATGGCTACACCTTC
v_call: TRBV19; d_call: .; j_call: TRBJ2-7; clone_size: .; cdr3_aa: CASSIADPRAYEQYF; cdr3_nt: TGTGCCAGTAGTATAGCAGACCCCAGGGCGTACGAGCAGTACTTC
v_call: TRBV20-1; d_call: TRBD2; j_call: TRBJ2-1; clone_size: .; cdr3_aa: CSASPPGLVFNNEQFF; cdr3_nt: TGCAGTGCTAGTCCCCCGGGACTAGTGTTTAACAATGAGCAGTTCTTC
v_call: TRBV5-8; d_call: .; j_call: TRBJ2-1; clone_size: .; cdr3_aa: CASETIPARDEQFF; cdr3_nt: TGTGCCAGTGAGACTATCCCCGCCAGGGATGAGCAGTTCTTC
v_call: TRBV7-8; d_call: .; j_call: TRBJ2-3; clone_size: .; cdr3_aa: CASSTGVGGDTQYF; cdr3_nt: TGTGCCTCCTCAACCGGGGTGGGGGGTGATACGCAGTATTTT